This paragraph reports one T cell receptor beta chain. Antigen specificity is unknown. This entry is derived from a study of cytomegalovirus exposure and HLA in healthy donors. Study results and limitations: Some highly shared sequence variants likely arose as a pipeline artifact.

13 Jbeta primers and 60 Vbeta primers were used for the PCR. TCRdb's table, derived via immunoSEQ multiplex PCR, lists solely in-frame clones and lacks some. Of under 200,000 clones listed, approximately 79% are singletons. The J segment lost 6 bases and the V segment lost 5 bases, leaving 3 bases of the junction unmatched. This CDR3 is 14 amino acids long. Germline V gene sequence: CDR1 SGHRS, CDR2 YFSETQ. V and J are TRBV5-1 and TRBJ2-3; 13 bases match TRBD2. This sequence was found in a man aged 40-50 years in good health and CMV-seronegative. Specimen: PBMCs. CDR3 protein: CASRLTSGGDTQYF. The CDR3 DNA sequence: TGCGCCAGCAGACTGACTAGCGGGGGGGATACGCAGTATTTT.